One sample yielded the 23 T cell receptor beta chains listed below, sequenced in a study of OX40 agonist ivuxolimab in advanced cancers. Data came from immunoSEQ multiplex PCR; TCRdb stores just in-frame clones and leaves some out. The data show 65,000 to 85,000 clones, around 84% seen once. Sequencing was performed on CD4+ or CD8+ T cells sorted from blood, taken in a trial of the OX40 agonist ivuxolimab. These receptors originate from an adult with an advanced solid tumor such as melanoma, head and neck, liver or kidney cancer.

The rearrangement joins TRBV18 to TRBJ1-5; no definite D call. V lost 2 bases and J 5 bases, leaving 10 bases between the germline ends. CDR1 is KGHSH and CDR2 is LQKENI in the germline V gene. The CDR3 loop spans 14 amino acids. The CDR3 protein is CASSPTGPDQPQHF. The CDR3 DNA sequence: TGTGCCAGCTCACCAACTGGGCCGGATCAGCCCCAGCATTTT.

The table lists this clone with a count of one. The CDR3 sequence is CAWSEVGTNEKLFF. CDR3 coding DNA: TGTGCCTGGAGTGAGGTGGGGACTAATGAAAAACTGTTTTTT. This chain links TRBV30 with TRBJ1-4; no clear D gene. The CDR3 has 14 residues. Germline V gives CDR1 GTSNPN, CDR2 SVGIG (reference sequence). Between the trimmed V and J ends, which lost 1 base and 2 bases, there was a span of 8 bases.

The V gene is TRBV27, the J gene TRBJ2-3; 10 bases match TRBD2. From germline, CDR1 is MNHEY and CDR2 SMNVEV (reference sequence). The CDR3 runs to 17 residues. The junction had 10 bases not matched to a gene; V was cut back by 7 bases and J by 0 bases. The CDR3 loop reads CASTKPGLATSTDTQYF. CDR3 DNA: TGTGCCAGCACCAAACCGGGACTAGCGACTAGCACAGATACGCAGTATTTT.

The chain uses TRBV6-6 and TRBJ1-1; D unresolved. Germline CDR1 and CDR2: MNHNY and SVGAGI (reference sequence). Trimming removed 3 bases at V and 2 bases at J, with 4 bases between. CDR3 length: 12 residues. The CDR3 loop is CASSYPNTEAFF. CDR3 DNA sequence: TGTGCCAGCAGTTATCCTAACACTGAAGCTTTCTTT.

The rearrangement links TRBV7-9 to TRBJ2-3; 10 bases line up with TRBD1. The CDR3 contains 15 residues. The V and J ends lost 5 bases and 3 bases, in that order; junction bases with no gene match: 5. The germline CDR1 and CDR2 sequences are SEHNR and FQNEAQ (reference sequence). CDR3 in amino acids: CASSPGTGATDTQYF. The CDR3 DNA reads TGTGCCAGCAGCCCCGGGACAGGGGCAACAGATACGCAGTATTTT.

The chain carries TRBV4-3 and TRBJ1-2; D unresolved. V was shortened by 2 bases and J by 1 base, with 5 bases between the two germline ends. CDR3 length: 13 residues. Germline V gives CDR1 LGHNA, CDR2 YSLEER. CDR3 DNA: TGCGCCAGCAGCCAAAATAATAACTATGGCTACACCTTC. Its translation: CASSQNNNYGYTF.

V is TRBV27 and J is TRBJ2-1; D not resolved. This CDR3 comprises 14 residues. The germline CDR1 and CDR2 sequences are MNHEY and SMNVEV (reference sequence). Trimming cost V 6 bases and J 5 bases, with 14 bases left between them. Written as DNA, the CDR3 is TGTGCCAGCAGGATACGAAGCGCTAACAATGAGCAGTTCTTC. The encoded protein is CASRIRSANNEQFF.

This sequence joins TRBV7-3 and TRBJ2-2, with D possibly called TRBD1 or TRBD2 (5 bases each). The CDR3 spans 16 residues. Germline lookup yields CDR1 SGHTA and CDR2 FQGTGA. The V gene lost 5 bases and the J gene lost 2 bases, with 15 bases spanning the gap. The CDR3 sequence: CASSPQWDLNTGELFF. The CDR3 DNA reads as TGTGCCAGCAGCCCCCAGTGGGACCTCAACACCGGGGAGCTGTTTTTT. The full variable domain, rest sourced from reference TRBV7-3 and TRBJ2-2, is GAGVSQTPSNKVTEKGKYVELRCDPISGHTALYWYRQSLGQGPEFLIYFQGTGAADDSGLPNDRFFAVRPEGSVSTLKIQRTERGDSAVYLCASSPQWDLNTGELFFGEGSRLTVL.

The CDR3 bases are TGTGCCAGCAAGTTACGGGACATCGGGGTGTCTTACGAGCAGTACTTC. Translated, it gives CASKLRDIGVSYEQYF. The chain links TRBV2 to TRBJ2-7; D is possibly TRBD1 (6 bases). The V gene lost 7 bases and the J gene lost 4 bases, with 23 bases spanning the gap. Germline V gene sequence: CDR1 SNHLY, CDR2 FYNNEI. This CDR3 spans 16 amino acids. Supplemented by reference TRBV2 and TRBJ2-7, the full variable domain reads EPEVTQTPSHQVTQMGQEVILRCVPISNHLYFYWYRQILGQKVEFLVSFYNNEISEKSEIFDDQFSVERPDGSNFTLKIRSTKLEDSAMYFCASKLRDIGVSYEQYFGPGTRLTVT.

The gene calls are TRBV19 and TRBJ2-3; 7 bases agree with TRBD1. The germline CDR1 and CDR2 sequences are LNHDA and SQIVND (reference sequence). There are 18 residues in the CDR3. Trimming at V came to 4 bases and at J to 0 bases, leaving 13 bases not matched to a gene. The chain's CDR3 is CASSRRYMRQGSTDTQYF. CDR3 DNA: TGTGCCAGTAGTAGGCGGTATATGAGACAGGGTAGCACAGATACGCAGTATTTT.

The chain carries TRBV5-5 and TRBJ2-7; 10 bases line up with TRBD1. The CDR3 length is 16 residues. With 0 bases clipped from V and 4 bases from J, the junction kept 7 bases outside the gene matches. Germline V CDR1 and CDR2: SGHKS, YYEKEE (reference sequence). The CDR3 DNA follows: TGTGCCAGCAGCTTGGGGCGACAGGGGGCTTCGTACGAGCAGTACTTC. As protein: CASSLGRQGASYEQYF. Filled out from reference TRBV5-5 and TRBJ2-7, the complete variable domain reads DAGVTQSPTHLIKTRGQQVTLRCSPISGHKSVSWYQQVLGQGPQFIFQYYEKEERGRGNFPDRFSARQFPNYSSELNVNALLLGDSALYLCASSLGRQGASYEQYFGPGTRLTVT.

The chain joins TRBV10-3 to TRBJ1-2, with a weak D call TRBD1 (5 bases). V shed 10 bases and J shed 3 bases, with 18 bases lying between them. The CDR3 length is 14 residues. Germline V gene sequence: CDR1 ENHRY, CDR2 SYGVKD. CDR3 coding DNA: TGTGCCAGCGCATGGGGGGGGTCTCACTATGGCTACACCTTC. Protein: CASAWGGSHYGYTF.

The chain uses TRBV9 and TRBJ2-7; 8 positions match TRBD1. The CDR3 runs 14 residues. V lost 0 bases to trimming and J lost 6 bases; unmatched junction nucleotides: 5. Germline V gene lookup returns CDR1 SGDLS and CDR2 YYNGEE. The CDR3: CASSVGQGSGEQYF. In nucleotides, the CDR3 is TGTGCCAGCAGCGTAGGACAGGGGTCCGGCGAGCAGTACTTC.

The V call is TRBV13, the J call TRBJ2-7, with TRBD1 matching over 9 bases. The V gene's germline CDR1 is PRHDT and CDR2 FYEKMQ (reference sequence). J was trimmed by 7 bases and V by 2 bases; bases with no gene match: 30. The CDR3 spans 22 residues. The CDR3 loop is CASSLFQPDRISDRDRALEQYF. DNA for the CDR3: TGTGCCAGCAGCTTATTTCAGCCCGACCGGATATCCGACCGGGACAGGGCATTGGAGCAGTACTTC. The whole variable domain, remainder taken from reference TRBV13 and TRBJ2-7, is AAGVIQSPRHLIKEKRETATLKCYPIPRHDTVYWYQQGPGQDPQFLISFYEKMQSDKGSIPDRFSAQQFSDYHSELNMSSLELGDSALYFCASSLFQPDRISDRDRALEQYFGPGTRLTVT.

This chain links TRBV13 with TRBJ2-5, with D unresolved. The V and J ends lost 6 bases and 2 bases respectively, with 7 bases between them. Germline CDR1 PRHDT, CDR2 FYEKMQ (reference sequence). This CDR3 contains 12 residues. The CDR3 nucleotides read TGTGCCAGCAGGGCTACACAAGAGACCCAGTACTTC. Its protein product is CASRATQETQYF.

J is TRBJ2-1 and V is TRBV7-3; the D gene could be TRBD1 or TRBD2 (5 bases each). V was cut by 5 bases and J by 9 bases, with 14 bases left in between. Germline CDR1 is SGHTA and CDR2 is FQGTGA. The CDR3 loop spans 13 amino acids. CDR3 region: CASSLGVVVEQFF. CDR3 sequence (DNA): TGTGCCAGCAGCCTGGGGGTAGTCGTTGAGCAGTTCTTC.

V is TRBV28 and J is TRBJ1-2; D perhaps matches TRBD1 (6 bases). V lost 5 bases and J lost 6, with 10 bases in between. The CDR3 is made up of 12 amino acids. CDR1 and CDR2 from the germline V gene are MDHEN and SYDVKM. CDR3 in amino acids: CASSTDRNGYTF. CDR3 nucleotides: TGTGCCAGCAGTACCGACAGGAATGGCTACACCTTC.

The V gene is TRBV14, the J gene TRBJ2-1; TRBD2 might be the D (5 bases). V was shortened by 4 bases and J by 7 bases, with 14 bases between the two germline ends. The CDR3 has 14 amino acids. Germline CDR1 reads SGHDN; CDR2 reads FVKESK. The CDR3 DNA reads as TGTGCCAGCAGCCCCCTCGGTCGAGGGAATGAGCAGTTCTTC. It yields the protein CASSPLGRGNEQFF.

The CDR3 nucleotides read TGCGCCAGCAGCCCCTCCACACTAAACACAGATACGCAGTATTTT. It yields the protein CASSPSTLNTDTQYF. The V gene is TRBV5-1, the J gene TRBJ2-3, with no clear D. CDR1 and CDR2 (germline): SGHRS, YFSETQ. The germline V and J ends were trimmed by 4 bases and 2 bases, with 14 bases remaining between them. This CDR3 has 15 amino acids.

V is TRBV11-3 and J is TRBJ2-1; no clear D gene. The CDR3 is 12 residues long. Germline-derived CDR1 and CDR2 are SGHNT and YENEEA. V dropped 0 bases and J dropped 10 bases, with 7 bases sitting between them. CDR3 residues: CASSLEPQEQFF. In DNA form, the CDR3 reads TGTGCCAGCAGCTTAGAACCCCAAGAGCAGTTCTTC. Full variable domain (outside the CDR3, taken from reference TRBV11-3 and TRBJ2-1): EAGVVQSPRYKIIEKKQPVAFWCNPISGHNTLYWYLQNLGQGPELLIRYENEEAVDDSQLPKDRFSAERLKGVDSTLKIQPAELGDSAVYLCASSLEPQEQFFGPGTRLTVL.

This clone is labeled as medium-sized. The chain combines TRBV20-1 with TRBJ1-1; a possible D gene is TRBD1 (5 bases). Between the trimmed V and J ends, which lost 5 bases and 8 bases, there was a span of 12 bases. The CDR3 runs to 11 residues. Germline loops: CDR1 DFQATT, CDR2 SNEGSKA (reference sequence). The CDR3 reads CSAGGSVEAFF. CDR3 in DNA: TGCAGTGCTGGGGGGTCAGTCGAAGCTTTCTTT.

This clone was seen only once. The rearrangement joins TRBV1 to TRBJ2-5; TRBD2, as called in the table, went unchecked against the DNA. TRBV1 is a pseudogene. The CDR3 sequence is 17 residues long. The CDR3 DNA is TGCACCAGCAGCGAAGTCCAATTAGCGGTCTACCAAGAGACCCAGTACTTC. Protein product: CTSSEVQLAVYQETQYF.

DNA for the CDR3: TGTGCCAGCAGCCCCGCGAGGGTGTCCTATGGCTACACCTTC. This translates into CASSPARVSYGYTF. V usage is TRBV11-2 and J usage is TRBJ1-2; no firm D call. Trimming pared 5 bases from V and 4 bases from J, leaving 14 bases between. This CDR3 comprises 14 residues. Germline assignment: CDR1 SGHAT and CDR2 FQNNGV.